This passage covers 7 T cell receptor beta chains from one sample sequenced in a study of blood T cell repertoires in COVID-19. The table came from immunoSEQ multiplex PCR; TCRdb's copy has only in-frame clones and leaves some out. The profile shows roughly 100,000 clones, more than 85% of them singletons. The specimen sequenced was peripheral blood. The receptor set was obtained from a human donor in a cohort sampled during active COVID-19.

The J gene is TRBJ1-2, the V gene TRBV30; a weak D match, TRBD1 (5 bases). The CDR3 is 15 amino acids. Germline CDR1 and CDR2: GTSNPN and SVGIG (reference sequence). Trimming removed 4 bases at V and 2 bases at J, with 17 bases between. The CDR3 loop is CAWNYQGNLNYGYTF. The CDR3 DNA reads as TGTGCCTGGAACTATCAGGGCAACCTGAACTATGGCTACACCTTC.

The gene calls are TRBV5-8 and TRBJ2-5; 11 positions agree with TRBD2. With V trimmed by 0 bases and J by 5 bases, 15 bases remained unmatched. The CDR3 has 19 residues. The germline gives CDR1 SGHTS, CDR2 YDEGEE. The chain's CDR3 is CASSLALAGGPGSRETQYF. The DNA for the CDR3 is TGTGCCAGCAGCTTGGCATTAGCGGGAGGGCCTGGTTCGAGGGAGACCCAGTACTTC. Variable domain in full (rest from reference TRBV5-8 and TRBJ2-5): EAGVTQSPTHLIKTRGQQATLRCSPISGHTSVYWYQQALGLGLQFLLWYDEGEERNRGNFPPRFSGRQFPNYSSELNVNALELEDSALYLCASSLALAGGPGSRETQYFGPGTRLLVL.

CDR3 residues: CASSRGLDPTNNEQFF. As DNA, the CDR3 is TGTGCCAGTAGTAGGGGCCTCGATCCTACGAACAATGAGCAGTTCTTC. This sequence joins TRBV19 and TRBJ2-1; possible D gene TRBD1, 5 bases. CDR1 is LNHDA and CDR2 is SQIVND in the germline V gene (reference sequence). V lost 4 bases to trimming and J lost 5 bases, with 18 bases between them. The CDR3 sequence is 16 residues long.

The V and J genes are TRBV10-1 and TRBJ1-5; tentative D call: TRBD1 (6 bases). The CDR3 loop spans 16 amino acids. Trimming stripped 11 bases from V and 4 bases from J, with 24 bases between. CDR1 and CDR2 (germline): WNHNN, SYGVQD (reference sequence). CDR3 bases: TGCGCCCCGAAAAGTCGGACAGACGTTTTTAATCAGCCCCAGCATTTT. Its protein product is CAPKSRTDVFNQPQHF.

The V call is TRBV24-1, the J call TRBJ2-1; D perhaps matches TRBD2 (6 bases). The CDR3 loop spans 12 amino acids. Germline loops: CDR1 KGHDR, CDR2 SFDVKD. Between the trimmed V and J ends, which lost 12 bases and 12 bases, there was a span of 20 bases. CDR3 sequence (DNA): TGTGCCCCGCGGGGTACCATCCCTGGGCAGTTCTTC. It is translated as CAPRGTIPGQFF.

This clone has only a few counts. The chain uses TRBV3-1 (or the pseudogene TRBV3-2) and TRBJ2-7; TRBD1 matches 7 bases. V dropped 1 base and J dropped 0; count of bases not matched to a gene: 9. The CDR3 loop spans 17 amino acids. Germline V CDR1 and CDR2: LGHDT, YNNKEL (reference sequence). CDR3 DNA: TGTGCCAGCAGCCAAGGTCTAATACAGGGGTCCTCCTACGAGCAGTACTTC. Amino acid sequence: CASSQGLIQGSSYEQYF.

The chain uses TRBV6-5 and TRBJ1-2; the D is unclear. The length of the CDR3 is 14 residues. Germline-derived CDR1 and CDR2 are MNHEY and SVGAGI. Trimming took off 0 bases at V and 4 bases at J, with 9 bases between the two ends. The CDR3 loop is CASSYSVAGYGYTF. DNA of the CDR3: TGTGCCAGCAGTTACTCGGTGGCGGGCTATGGCTACACCTTC.